A single sample is the source of the 6 T cell receptor beta chains below, sequenced in a study of early T cells in non-severe SARS-CoV-2 infection (dated by TCRdb to the early 2020s). The library came from 5' RACE. Sequencing was carried out with a NextSeq 500. The public reads were run again by TCRdb, first through fastp at Q25 and then through MiXCR, and only productive beta chains were kept. Each CDR3 protein gets just one entry, which takes the most common genes and DNA from the rows behind it. In this sample the table shows about 80,000 distinct CDR3 sequences, 12% of which occur a single time. The ten top clones hold roughly a sixth of the sample. The material sequenced was whole blood, taken at baseline. These TCRs come from an adult who was a healthcare worker with PCR-confirmed SARS-CoV-2 infection or an uninfected control (not recorded which). The donor label of this sample is uncertain.

This clonotype showed up just a few times. The chain recombines TRBV2 with TRBJ2-7, with 10 bases lining up with TRBD2. V dropped 6 bases and J dropped 1; count of bases not matched to a gene: 3. Germline-derived CDR1 and CDR2 are SNHLY and FYNNEI. The CDR3 is 14 amino acids. CDR3 coding DNA: TGTGCCAGCAGCCCGGGACTAGCGTCCTACGAGCAGTACTTC. Translated, it gives CASSPGLASYEQYF.

The chain uses TRBV7-8 and TRBJ1-3; D remains ambiguous. CDR3 size: 13 residues. Germline-derived CDR1 and CDR2 are SGHVS and FQNEAQ. V gave up 2 bases and J gave up 5 bases, with 7 bases separating them. CDR3 nucleotides: TGTGCCAGCAGCTTATTTGGTAGAAACACCATATATTTT. The encoded protein is CASSLFGRNTIYF.

This clonotype was seen a few times. The chain couples TRBV7-8 to TRBJ2-7, with 10 bases aligning to TRBD2. CDR1 is SGHVS, CDR2 FQNEAQ, per germline. Losses at the gene ends were 1 base for V and 1 base for J; bases not matched to a gene: 4. The CDR3 spans 16 residues. The CDR3 loop reads CASSLDPSGRSYEQYF. The CDR3 DNA sequence: TGTGCCAGCAGCTTAGATCCTAGCGGGAGATCCTACGAGCAGTACTTC.

This sequence joins TRBV7-8 and TRBJ2-3; TRBD2 matches at 12 bases. The J segment lost 3 bases and the V segment lost 6 bases, leaving 13 bases of the junction unmatched. The CDR3 is made up of 18 amino acids. The germline gives CDR1 SGHVS, CDR2 FQNEAQ. Here the CDR3 reads CASRTRTSGRTVTDTQYF. The CDR3 nucleotides are TGTGCCAGCAGGACTCGAACTAGCGGGAGGACGGTGACAGATACGCAGTATTTT.

The CDR3 DNA reads as TGTGCCAGCAGCCAACGACTAGCGGGGGGTCTCTCCTACAATGAGCAGTTCTTC. As protein: CASSQRLAGGLSYNEQFF. The rearrangement joins TRBV9 to TRBJ2-1; 13 bases match TRBD2. Germline V gene data show CDR1 as SGDLS and CDR2 as YYNGEE. V lost 4 bases to trimming and J lost 0 bases; unmatched junction nucleotides: 7. The CDR3 covers 18 residues. Variable domain in full (rest from reference TRBV9 and TRBJ2-1): DSGVTQTPKHLITATGQRVTLRCSPRSGDLSVYWYQQSLDQGLQFLIQYYNGEERAKGNILERFSAQQFPDLHSELNLSSLELGDSALYFCASSQRLAGGLSYNEQFFGPGTRLTVL.

Details on this clonotype: The CDR3 does not close with the conserved phenylalanine or tryptophan, likely indicating a read error. No DNA is shown, since the ends of the CDR3 on it are uncertain; the CDR3 is the one TCRdb lists. This chain joins TRBV2 and TRBJ2-7; the DNA was not compared with TRBD1, the D call given in the table. Germline-derived CDR1 and CDR2 are SNHLY and FYNNEI. The CDR3 spans 11 residues, counting both ends. The CDR3 loop is CASRGDPISSY.